The clone carrying this TCR beta chain was seen only once. Its antigen is undetermined. This sample was taken from a study of cytomegalovirus exposure and HLA in healthy donors. Overall study results and limits: Later analysis showed TCR association rates varying by HLA locus, highest for DRB1 and lowest for HLA-C.

The primer mix had 60 Vbeta and 13 Jbeta primers. This table comes from immunoSEQ multiplex PCR, and its TCRdb copy is limited to in-frame clones, with some not included. The sample consists of some 54,000 clones, around 80% of them appearing once. The CDR3 loop spans 16 amino acids. Germline V gene sequence: CDR1 MNHEY, CDR2 SVGAGI. Unmatched junction bases numbered 4, after V lost 0 bases and J lost 3 bases. Source material: PBMCs. The TCR originated in a male donor in good health and CMV-seronegative. The chain carries TRBV6-5 and TRBJ2-5, with 10 positions matching TRBD2. The CDR3 region has the DNA TGTGCCAGCAGTTACTCGCCTAGCGGGGGTAAAGAGACCCAGTACTTC. It codes for CASSYSPSGGKETQYF.